A single sample is the source of the 18 T cell receptor beta chains below, sequenced in a study of primary melanoma T cells and metastatic recurrence. Clones were sequenced by immunoSEQ multiplex PCR, and TCRdb holds only the in-frame ones, with some missing. Counted here are 150 to 200 clones, 71% occurring once; the ten biggest clones make up 28%. Material for sequencing was melanoma tumor tissue. These receptor sequences come from a human donor with melanoma.

This clone was seen once. V usage is TRBV18 and J usage is TRBJ1-5, with D maybe TRBD1 (5 bases). With 3 bases removed from V and 4 bases from J, the gap between germline ends came to 10 bases. The CDR3 sequence is 14 residues long. The germline CDR1 and CDR2 sequences are KGHSH and LQKENI. The CDR3 nucleotides are TGTGCCAGCTCACCCGGGACCCGGAATCAGCCCCAGCATTTT. Translation: CASSPGTRNQPQHF.

J is TRBJ2-3 and V is TRBV29-1, with 10 bases matching TRBD2. V lost 5 bases and J lost 6; bases outside the gene matches: 8. This CDR3 region has 14 residues. Germline assignment: CDR1 SQVTM and CDR2 ANQGSEA. CDR3 in DNA: TGCAGCGTTAAGCGGGGGGGTTCTTACGATACGCAGTATTTT. It encodes CSVKRGGSYDTQYF.

This chain connects TRBV28 to TRBJ2-1; the match to TRBD2 covers 12 bases. This CDR3 region has 15 residues. In germline, CDR1 is MDHEN, CDR2 SYDVKM. V gave up 1 base and J gave up 7 bases; unmatched junction bases: 2. The DNA for the CDR3 is TGTGCCAGCAGTTTATTAACTAGCGGGGGGAATGAGCAGTTCTTC. Amino acids: CASSLLTSGGNEQFF.

The gene calls are TRBV19 and TRBJ2-5; D is perhaps TRBD2 (6 bases). Per the germline V gene, CDR1 is LNHDA and CDR2 is SQIVND (reference sequence). The CDR3 has 12 residues. V was cut by 8 bases and J by 5 bases, with 12 bases left in between. The CDR3 region has the DNA TGTGCCAGTGGGGGGTCCGCGGAGACCCAGTACTTC. It yields the protein CASGGSAETQYF.

CDR3 sequence reads: CASSLVGGNQPQHF. The DNA for the CDR3 is TGCGCCAGCAGCTTGGTGGGAGGGAATCAGCCCCAGCATTTT. The chain couples TRBV5-1 to TRBJ1-5; no clear D gene. V lost 0 bases, J lost 4 bases, and 8 bases lay in between. Germline V gives CDR1 SGHRS, CDR2 YFSETQ. The length of the CDR3 is 14 residues.

The V gene is TRBV29-1, the J gene TRBJ2-3, with 8 bases aligning to TRBD2. The germline CDR1 and CDR2 sequences are SQVTM and ANQGSEA. J lost 0 bases, V lost 7 bases, and 3 bases had no gene match. The CDR3 runs 13 residues. The CDR3, as DNA: TGCAGCGCCTCGGGGGGGAGCACAGATACGCAGTATTTT. This sequence encodes CSASGGSTDTQYF.

The V gene is TRBV19, the J gene TRBJ1-2; a possible D gene is TRBD1 (5 bases). Germline V gives CDR1 LNHDA, CDR2 SQIVND (reference sequence). The CDR3 consists of 12 residues. The V and J ends lost 4 bases and 8 bases respectively, with 11 bases between them. The DNA for the CDR3 is TGTGCCAGTAGTACGGGGGGAAGAGGCTACACCTTC. This translates into CASSTGGRGYTF.

The count of this clone is one. CDR3 coding DNA: TGTGCCAGCAGCCGGGGTAGCGGGGAGCAGACCCAGTACTTC. It translates to CASSRGSGEQTQYF. This rearrangement joins TRBV11-3 to TRBJ2-5; 8 positions match TRBD2. Trimming cost V 5 bases and J 6 bases; bases outside gene matches: 8. Germline CDR1 and CDR2: SGHNT and YENEEA. The CDR3 consists of 14 residues.

The chain recombines TRBV11-3 with TRBJ2-7, with D possibly matching TRBD2 (6 bases). This CDR3 is 15 amino acids long. V was cut by 1 base and J by 4 bases, with 14 bases left in between. Germline CDR1 SGHNT, CDR2 YENEEA. The CDR3 reads CASSLVGGGLYEQYF. The CDR3, as DNA: TGTGCCAGCAGCTTAGTGGGTGGGGGACTGTACGAGCAGTACTTC. Drawing the rest from reference TRBV11-3 and TRBJ2-7, the complete variable domain is EAGVVQSPRYKIIEKKQPVAFWCNPISGHNTLYWYLQNLGQGPELLIRYENEEAVDDSQLPKDRFSAERLKGVDSTLKIQPAELGDSAVYLCASSLVGGGLYEQYFGPGTRLTVT.

V is TRBV19 and J is TRBJ2-7; either TRBD1 or TRBD2 may supply D (5 bases each). The CDR3 loop spans 15 amino acids. Germline assignment: CDR1 LNHDA and CDR2 SQIVND (reference sequence). V lost 5 bases and J 2 bases, leaving 16 bases between the germline ends. The DNA of the CDR3 is TGTGCCAGTAGTCCGGGACGGGGAGTCGCCTACGAGCAGTACTTC. Encoded protein: CASSPGRGVAYEQYF. Drawing the rest from reference TRBV19 and TRBJ2-7, the complete variable domain is DGGITQSPKYLFRKEGQNVTLSCEQNLNHDAMYWYRQDPGQGLRLIYYSQIVNDFQKGDIAEGYSVSREKKESFPLTVTSAQKNPTAFYLCASSPGRGVAYEQYFGPGTRLTVT.

This chain links TRBV23-1 with TRBJ2-7; a possible D gene is TRBD2 (5 bases). TRBV23-1 is filed as an ORF, its function uncertain. The CDR3 has 13 amino acids. Trimming stripped 6 bases from V and 7 bases from J, with 16 bases between. This chain's CDR3 is CASSLAVPGEQYF. The DNA for the CDR3 is TGCGCCAGCAGCTTAGCTGTTCCGGGGGAGCAGTACTTC.

This clone was detected only a few times. DNA of the CDR3: TGTGCCAGCAGCCAAGTATTGGGGATGGGGGCTAGCGAGCACAATGAGCAGTTCTTC. Translating gives CASSQVLGMGASEHNEQFF. This chain joins TRBV14 and TRBJ2-1; D possibly uses TRBD1 or TRBD2 (6 bases each). CDR3 length: 19 residues. Germline V lookup: CDR1 SGHDN, CDR2 FVKESK. Trimming left V 1 base short and J 5 bases short, with 24 bases between.

The chain has TRBV2 and TRBJ1-3; 9 nucleotides match TRBD1. The germline V gene encodes CDR1 SNHLY and CDR2 FYNNEI. This CDR3 comprises 18 residues. J was trimmed by 1 base and V by 6 bases; bases with no gene match: 13. In nucleotides, the CDR3 is TGTGCCAGCAGCCGGGCGGACAGGGGAAGTTCGTCTGGAAACACCATATATTTT. This gives the protein CASSRADRGSSSGNTIYF.

This chain links TRBV6-8 with TRBJ2-3, with a possible D match to TRBD2 (6 bases). The CDR3 loop spans 12 amino acids. Germline CDR1 and CDR2: MNHGY and SAAAGT. Between the trimmed V and J ends, which lost 5 bases and 8 bases, there was a span of 11 bases. CDR3 nucleotides: TGTGCCAGCAGTGAGAGGGGAGGTACGCAGTATTTT. Amino acid sequence: CASSERGGTQYF.

Within the sample, this clone is hyperexpanded. The chain couples TRBV11-3 to TRBJ2-3; tentative D call: TRBD2 (7 bases). Germline V gene sequence: CDR1 SGHNT, CDR2 YENEEA. The CDR3 loop spans 15 amino acids. V shed 2 bases and J shed 2 bases, with 11 bases lying between them. This chain's CDR3 is CASSLWGGITDTQYF. For the CDR3, the DNA is TGTGCCAGCAGCTTATGGGGGGGCATCACAGATACGCAGTATTTT.

The V and J genes are TRBV6-8 and TRBJ2-5, with D maybe TRBD2 (5 bases). Germline V gene data show CDR1 as MNHGY and CDR2 as SAAAGT. Trimming cost V 6 bases and J 2 bases, with 10 bases left between them. CDR3 length: 13 residues. DNA of the CDR3: TGTGCCAGCAGGCCAGAGGGACAAGAGACCCAGTACTTC. This gives the protein CASRPEGQETQYF.

This clone came up once. This sequence joins TRBV11-3 and TRBJ1-4; a weak D match, TRBD1 (5 bases). V shed 3 bases and J shed 7 bases, with 15 bases lying between them. Germline CDR1 and CDR2: SGHNT and YENEEA. CDR3 size: 15 residues. CDR3 region: CASSFKAGKGEKLFF. The CDR3 DNA sequence: TGTGCCAGCAGCTTCAAGGCAGGGAAGGGTGAAAAACTGTTTTTT.

This chain links TRBV7-5 with TRBJ2-1; the D call TRBD1 from the table was never checked on the DNA. TRBV7-5 is an annotated pseudogene. The CDR3 totals 14 residues. The CDR3 is CASSLAGPTDEQFF. CDR3 coding DNA: TGTGCCAGCAGCTTGGCCGGCCCAACAGATGAGCAGTTCTTC.